This T cell receptor beta chain was sequenced during a study of blood T cells in healthy people across ages. For the second PCR, which ran for 7 to 11 cycles, a sample-barcoded 5' primer and a J-beta primer mix were used. TCRdb reanalysed the 5' RACE reads using MiXCR and keeps one entry per CDR3 protein. The sample has approximately 1,000,000 distinct CDR3 sequences; around two fifths are singletons. The CDR3 is made up of 17 amino acids. Trimming left V 7 bases short and J 0 bases short, with 20 bases between. Germline CDR1 and CDR2: SNHLY and FYNNEI. The sample comprised blood. This TCR came from a man aged 18 to 30 in good health. V is TRBV2 and J is TRBJ2-3; TRBD2 might be the D (5 bases). The CDR3 sequence is CASTKLAAADSTDTQYF. For the CDR3, the DNA is TGTGCCAGCACCAAACTCGCGGCAGCGGATAGCACAGATACGCAGTATTTT.